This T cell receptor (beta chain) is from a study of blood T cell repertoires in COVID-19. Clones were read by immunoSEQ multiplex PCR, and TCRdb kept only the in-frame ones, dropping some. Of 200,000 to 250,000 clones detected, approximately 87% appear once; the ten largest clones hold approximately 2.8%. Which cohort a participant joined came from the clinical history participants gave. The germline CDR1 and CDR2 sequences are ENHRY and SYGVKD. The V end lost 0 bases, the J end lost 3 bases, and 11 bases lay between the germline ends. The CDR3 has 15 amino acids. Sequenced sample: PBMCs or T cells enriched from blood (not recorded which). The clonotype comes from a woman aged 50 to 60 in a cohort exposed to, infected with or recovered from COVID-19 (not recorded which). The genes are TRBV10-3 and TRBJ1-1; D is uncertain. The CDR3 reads CAISESKLRDTEAFF. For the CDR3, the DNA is TGTGCCATCAGTGAGTCTAAACTGCGAGACACTGAAGCTTTCTTT.